A selection of T cell receptor beta chains follows, all from one sample in a study of PD-L1 blockade in urothelial cancer. This table comes from immunoSEQ multiplex PCR, and its TCRdb copy is limited to in-frame clones, with some not included. The table has around 49,000 clones, around 89% seen once; the top ten hold approximately 2.5%. The sequencing used PBMCs, collected around atezolizumab (anti-PD-L1) treatment. The receptors stem from a man in his 60s with urothelial cancer. Both conserved end residues are trimmed from each CDR3. Each record gives: clone size, V gene, CDR3 protein. The size of a clone is reported for some rows only, either as once, few or many, or as a class for expanded clones.

-	TRBV27	ASSLSRTSGVNQETQY
-	TRBV11-2	ASSLAQSYNEQF
once	TRBV6-5	ASSLQETGNTIY
-	TRBV2	ASSPTSGSPHEQY
-	TRBV30	AWSVGASGNQPQH
-	TRBV10-3	AISVGGGTEQY
-	TRBV2	ASSEEGTPADTQY
-	TRBV7-9	ASSLGANTGELF
-	TRBV7-9	ASSLATSGLNEQF
few	TRBV5-5	ASSFYYNSYSDSYNSPLH
-	TRBV7-9	ASSLSGTGVGEQY
-	TRBV5-6	ASSLGWQGAIEAF
-	TRBV29-1	SSAGGFNYGYT
-	TRBV4-1	ASSQDPGLRNEQF
-	TRBV9	ASSVATGATDTQY
-	TRBV18	ASSPTPSADTGELF
-	TRBV4-1	ASSPTGTFSTDTQY
-	TRBV21-1	ASRNLKSSYNSPLH
-	TRBV18	ASSPPRGYQETQY
-	TRBV21-1	ASSKVKDRVARQSVDEAF
-	TRBV7-3	ASSFGINTEAF
few	TRBV27	ASGKGGFTDTQY
-	TRBV6-6	ASSYGPGRQQY
-	TRBV18	ASSPQTTGVHNEQF
-	TRBV7-2	ASSLVQKSNYGYT
-	TRBV4-2	ASSQDYLAAGGETQY
once	TRBV4-3	ASSPTGTSGRSGETQY
-	TRBV10-3	ATMRTSGGTDTQY
-	TRBV7-9	ASSFAPGQGAVEQY
-	TRBV5-1	ASSGTTGTPGGYT
-	TRBV30	AWSVLGTANYEQY
once	TRBV19	ASSDSRDRAVGQF
-	TRBV5-1	ASSRQDNYGYT
-	TRBV5-1	ASSLAVSFQGDIQY
-	TRBV20-1	SARGDGELF
-	TRBV7-6	ASSRESAGNQPQH
-	TRBV28	ASVGRGGYT
-	TRBV27	ATTAGTSGTDTQY
-	TRBV28	ASSAPGTANIQY
-	TRBV6-5	ASSRDRMTGELF
-	TRBV7-2	ASSLEVEQY
-	TRBV7-2	ASSFDRVGGYEQY
-	TRBV28	ASSFREQF
-	TRBV5-4	ASSFPGEGDIQY
-	TRBV5-1	ASSLTGPGGSEQY
-	TRBV6-1	ASSSGTGLSGEQF